These 27 T cell receptor beta chains originate from one sample sequenced in a study of cytomegalovirus exposure and HLA in healthy donors (dated by TCRdb to between 2016 and 2019). The receptor library was made with the immunoSEQ multiplex PCR assay. The multiplex PCR relied on a mix of 60 forward primers for TCR Vbeta segments and 13 reverse primers for TCR Jbeta segments. TCRdb took over this immuneACCESS table, retaining in-frame rearrangements with V and J assigned. Such tables are incomplete; in checked studies, under half of the missing clones stem from an unresolved V gene, and the remainder is unexplained. The sample profile shows over 100,000 clones; approximately 78% of them were found once. The top ten clones comprise 3% to 4% of the sample. Sequencing input: PBMCs. Receptors originate from a woman aged 25 to 45 in good health and CMV-seropositive.

The V call is TRBV10-1, the J call TRBJ1-1, with a possible D match to TRBD1 (5 bases). The V gene's germline CDR1 is WNHNN and CDR2 SYGVQD (reference sequence). Trimming took 6 bases from V and 7 from J, leaving 9 bases between them. The CDR3 extends over 11 amino acids. As DNA, the CDR3 is TGCGCCAGCAGGGGGGGGGTTGAAGCTTTCTTT. Its protein product is CASRGGVEAFF.

J is TRBJ1-1 and V is TRBV5-1; TRBD1 aligns across 7 bases. CDR3 length: 13 amino acids. V shed 4 bases and J 5 bases; nucleotides not matched to a gene: 5. The V gene's germline CDR1 is SGHRS and CDR2 YFSETQ. CDR3 amino acids: CASSEGAPTEAFF. In DNA form, the CDR3 reads TGCGCCAGCAGCGAGGGGGCCCCGACTGAAGCTTTCTTT. The full variable domain, completed using reference TRBV5-1 and TRBJ1-1, is KAGVTQTPRYLIKTRGQQVTLSCSPISGHRSVSWYQQTPGQGLQFLFEYFSETQRNKGNFPGRFSGRQFSNSRSEMNVSTLELGDSALYLCASSEGAPTEAFFGQGTRLTVV.

This clone has only a few counts. The chain is built from TRBV7-2 and TRBJ1-3, with a tentative D call TRBD1 (5 bases). The germline gives CDR1 SGHTA, CDR2 FQGNSA. This CDR3 is built from 16 residues. V lost 5 bases and J 2 bases, leaving 16 bases between the germline ends. CDR3 DNA: TGTGCCAGCAGCCAAAATCAGGGAAAAACTGGAAACACCATATATTTT. Its protein is CASSQNQGKTGNTIYF. Full variable domain (missing parts from reference TRBV7-2 and TRBJ1-3): GAGVSQSPSNKVTEKGKDVELRCDPISGHTALYWYRQSLGQGLEFLIYFQGNSAPDKSGLPSDRFSAERTGGSVSTLTIQRTQQEDSAVYLCASSQNQGKTGNTIYFGEGSWLTVV.

The rearrangement joins TRBV12-5 to TRBJ2-1, with 11 bases lining up with TRBD1. V was pared by 4 bases and J by 7 bases, with 3 bases of the junction left unmatched. The CDR3 contains 14 residues. The V gene's germline CDR1 is LGHNT and CDR2 FRNRAP. The DNA for the CDR3 is TGTGCTAGTGGTTCAGGGACAGGGGGAAATGAGCAGTTCTTC. This encodes CASGSGTGGNEQFF.

V and J are TRBV6-1 and TRBJ1-1; D is uncertain. V was shortened by 10 bases and J by 6 bases, with 12 bases between the two germline ends. CDR1 and CDR2 (germline): MNHNS, SASEGT. The CDR3 covers 11 residues. CDR3 sequence: CATSRLPEAFF. The CDR3 DNA sequence: TGTGCCACCTCCCGCCTACCTGAAGCTTTCTTT.

With respect to this clone: The sample contains more than one DNA sequence encoding this CDR3. The rearrangement uses TRBV10-3 and TRBJ2-5; possible D gene TRBD2, 6 bases. The CDR3 consists of 13 residues. Trimming took 3 bases from V and 2 from J, leaving 7 bases between them. From germline, CDR1 is ENHRY and CDR2 SYGVKD. The CDR3 region is CAISDGGQETQYF. The CDR3 DNA sequence: TGTGCCATCAGTGATGGGGGGCAAGAGACCCAGTACTTC.

The chain employs TRBV4-3 and TRBJ1-1; D perhaps matches TRBD1 (6 bases). The ends were cut back, 1 base at V and 3 bases at J, with 9 bases in the middle. This CDR3 is built from 14 residues. CDR1 is LGHNA and CDR2 is YSLEER in the germline V gene. The CDR3 DNA sequence: TGCGCCAGCAGCCAAGTGGGGGCGGACACTGAAGCTTTCTTT. Translated, it gives CASSQVGADTEAFF.

This chain uses TRBV10-3 with TRBJ2-5; D is ambiguous. The closer fit of TRBJ2-7 to the DNA end suggests the J call may be wrong. There are 13 residues in the CDR3. Germline CDR1 is ENHRY and CDR2 is SYGVKD. The CDR3 DNA reads as TGTGCCATCAGTGTTTCGAGCCCGCTCGAGCAGTACTTC. It codes for CAISVSSPLEQYF.

The genes are TRBV4-1 and TRBJ1-2, with D unclear. This CDR3 has 15 residues. Trimming pared 0 bases from V and 4 bases from J, leaving 12 bases between. Germline V gene sequence: CDR1 MGHRA, CDR2 YSYEKL. The CDR3 loop is CASSQEGGITYGYTF. The CDR3 bases are TGCGCCAGCAGCCAAGAAGGAGGGATCACCTATGGCTACACCTTC.

V is TRBV7-2 and J is TRBJ2-1, with 8 bases that match TRBD2. The CDR3 length is 15 residues. The V gene end was trimmed by 4 bases and the J gene end by 4 bases; junction bases not matched to a gene: 6. Germline values: CDR1 SGHTA, CDR2 FQGNSA. In DNA form, the CDR3 reads TGTGCCAGCAGCTCTATGGCGGGGGGATACAATGAGCAGTTCTTC. Residues: CASSSMAGGYNEQFF.

About this clone itself: Other DNA sequences of this sample code for an identical CDR3. The chain uses TRBV7-9 and TRBJ2-5; 7 bases align to TRBD2. J gave up 1 base and V 1 base, and 0 bases lay outside the gene matches. CDR1 SEHNR and CDR2 FQNEAQ come from the germline V gene (reference sequence). The CDR3 consists of 14 residues. Here the CDR3 DNA reads TGTGCCAGCAGCTTAGGGACTAGCCAAGAGACCCAGTACTTC. It yields the protein CASSLGTSQETQYF.

The chain links TRBV28 to TRBJ2-7, with 11 bases matching TRBD1. The V gene end was trimmed by 5 bases and the J gene end by 7 bases; junction bases not matched to a gene: 4. CDR3 length: 13 amino acids. Germline CDR1 MDHEN, CDR2 SYDVKM. The CDR3 sequence: CASSPGTGGEQYF. In DNA form, the CDR3 reads TGTGCCAGCAGTCCCGGGACAGGGGGAGAGCAGTACTTC.

This clone came up a few times. The chain is built from TRBV25-1 and TRBJ2-5, with 7 nucleotides matching TRBD1. The germline V gene has CDR1 MGHDK and CDR2 SYGVNS. The V segment lost 6 bases and the J segment 0 bases; nucleotides outside the gene matches: 13. The CDR3 has 17 residues. CDR3 in DNA: TGTGCCAGCAGCTCTGTCGACAGGGAGATATACCAAGAGACCCAGTACTTC. Translated: CASSSVDREIYQETQYF.

CDR3 DNA sequence: TGCGCCAGCAGCCAATCATTAGCAGGGGCGGTCAATGAGCAGTTCTTC. Protein product: CASSQSLAGAVNEQFF. V and J are TRBV4-3 and TRBJ2-1; weak D call: TRBD1 (6 bases). The V gene lost 2 bases and the J gene lost 6 bases, with 17 bases spanning the gap. Germline lookup yields CDR1 LGHNA and CDR2 YSLEER. The length of the CDR3 is 16 residues.

The chain uses TRBV4-3 and TRBJ1-2, with TRBD1 as a possible D gene (5 bases). CDR3 size: 16 residues. V was cut by 3 bases and J by 4 bases, with 18 bases left in between. Germline assignment: CDR1 LGHNA and CDR2 YSLEER. The CDR3 spells CASSHRGGGRGYGYTF. The CDR3, as DNA: TGCGCCAGCAGCCATAGGGGCGGAGGGCGCGGCTATGGCTACACCTTC.

The table lists this clone with a few counts. This chain links TRBV5-1 with TRBJ2-2; possible D gene TRBD2, 5 bases. The CDR3 runs 13 residues. The germline CDR1 and CDR2 sequences are SGHRS and YFSETQ. Trimming removed 4 bases from V and 6 bases from J, with 10 bases in between. The CDR3 region has the DNA TGCGCCAGCAGCCCTCCCGGGGCCGGGGAGCTGTTTTTT. It translates to CASSPPGAGELFF.

The chain employs TRBV10-1 and TRBJ1-2; TRBD1 aligns across 8 bases. The CDR3 loop spans 13 amino acids. Per the germline V gene, CDR1 is WNHNN and CDR2 is SYGVQD (reference sequence). Trimming removed 5 bases from V and 2 bases from J; junction bases left unmatched: 1. The CDR3 region is CASSWDRNYGYTF. The CDR3 DNA follows: TGCGCCAGCAGTTGGGACAGGAACTATGGCTACACCTTC.

The V call is TRBV5-1, the J call TRBJ1-2, with 9 bases matching TRBD1. V lost 4 bases, J lost 2 bases, and 3 bases stayed unmatched. Per germline, CDR1 SGHRS and CDR2 YFSETQ. The CDR3 sequence is 14 residues long. The CDR3 sequence: CASSTDRGNYGYTF. For the CDR3, the DNA is TGCGCCAGCAGCACGGACAGGGGCAACTATGGCTACACCTTC.

The rearrangement joins TRBV28 to TRBJ2-1; 8 bases map to TRBD2. The CDR3 is made up of 15 amino acids. The V gene's germline CDR1 is MDHEN and CDR2 SYDVKM. V lost 7 bases to trimming and J lost 0 bases; unmatched junction nucleotides: 5. CDR3 protein: CASIGGGSSYNEQFF. CDR3 DNA: TGTGCCAGCATCGGCGGGGGGAGCTCCTACAATGAGCAGTTCTTC.

The chain uses TRBV7-8 and TRBJ2-7; TRBD1 or TRBD2 may be the D gene (5 bases each). This CDR3 has 14 residues. Trimming took 5 bases from V and 9 from J, leaving 20 bases between them. Germline CDR1 is SGHVS and CDR2 is FQNEAQ. The CDR3 protein is CASSIEGLGVGQYF. CDR3 in DNA: TGTGCCAGCAGCATAGAGGGTTTAGGGGTTGGGCAGTACTTC.

This chain connects TRBV2 to TRBJ2-1, with 7 bases identical to TRBD2. V was pared by 6 bases and J by 8 bases, with 10 bases of the junction left unmatched. This CDR3 is built from 14 residues. Germline CDR1 reads SNHLY; CDR2 reads FYNNEI. CDR3 sequence: CASSRRAGIDEQFF. The CDR3 nucleotides read TGTGCCAGCAGCCGGCGAGCGGGGATCGATGAGCAGTTCTTC.

The chain combines TRBV4-3 with TRBJ2-3; perhaps TRBD1 as D (6 bases). V lost 4 bases and J 7 bases, leaving 12 bases between the germline ends. This CDR3 has 13 residues. In germline, CDR1 is LGHNA, CDR2 YSLEER. This CDR3 reads CASSPGQTNTQYF. As DNA, the CDR3 is TGCGCCAGCAGCCCCGGACAGACTAATACGCAGTATTTT.

The J gene is TRBJ1-6, the V gene TRBV7-9; D gene ambiguous. Per the germline V gene, CDR1 is SEHNR and CDR2 is FQNEAQ (reference sequence). V lost 2 bases and J lost 10, with 12 bases in between. This CDR3 comprises 14 residues. Written as DNA, the CDR3 is TGTGCCAGCAGCTTACCCGGAGGCAAATCACCCCTCCACTTT. Encoded protein: CASSLPGGKSPLHF. The variable domain in full, with the rest retrieved from reference TRBV7-9 and TRBJ1-6, is DTGVSQNPRHKITKRGQNVTFRCDPISEHNRLYWYRQTLGQGPEFLTYFQNEAQLEKSRLLSDRFSAERPKGSFSTLEIQRTEQGDSAMYLCASSLPGGKSPLHFGNGTRLTVT.

This chain links TRBV4-2 with TRBJ2-1; weak D call: TRBD2 (5 bases). The CDR3 loop spans 14 amino acids. V was trimmed by 0 bases and J by 7 bases, leaving 10 bases between them. Germline lookup yields CDR1 LGHNA and CDR2 YNFKEQ. CDR3 in DNA: TGTGCCAGCAGCCAAGAGATGCTAGCAAATGAGCAGTTCTTC. It codes for CASSQEMLANEQFF.

This sequence joins TRBV15 and TRBJ1-2; no firm D call. CDR1 is LNHNV, CDR2 YYDKDF, per germline (reference sequence). V dropped 0 bases and J dropped 4 bases, with 9 bases sitting between them. This CDR3 contains 14 residues. CDR3 DNA sequence: TGTGCCACCAGCAGAGAGCGGGGTAGCTATGGCTACACCTTC. This sequence encodes CATSRERGSYGYTF.

The chain links TRBV28 to TRBJ2-4; TRBD2 is a possible D gene (5 bases). The CDR3 has 15 residues. Looked up from germline, CDR1 is MDHEN and CDR2 is SYDVKM. The ends were cut back, 5 bases at V and 8 bases at J, with 19 bases in the middle. This CDR3 is CASSTPRLLAHIQYF. CDR3 DNA sequence: TGTGCCAGCAGTACCCCCCGACTACTTGCCCACATTCAGTACTTC.

This clone was detected once. Relative to the germline gene, one junction end is altered; a read error may explain this. The chain combines TRBV5-8 with TRBJ2-7; 8 nucleotides agree with TRBD1. The CDR3 spans 14 residues. Germline CDR1 reads SGHTS; CDR2 reads YDEGEE. CDR3 loop: CASRFRTGNNEQYF. DNA of the CDR3: TGTGCCAGCCGCTTCCGGACAGGGAATAACGAGCAGTACTTC.